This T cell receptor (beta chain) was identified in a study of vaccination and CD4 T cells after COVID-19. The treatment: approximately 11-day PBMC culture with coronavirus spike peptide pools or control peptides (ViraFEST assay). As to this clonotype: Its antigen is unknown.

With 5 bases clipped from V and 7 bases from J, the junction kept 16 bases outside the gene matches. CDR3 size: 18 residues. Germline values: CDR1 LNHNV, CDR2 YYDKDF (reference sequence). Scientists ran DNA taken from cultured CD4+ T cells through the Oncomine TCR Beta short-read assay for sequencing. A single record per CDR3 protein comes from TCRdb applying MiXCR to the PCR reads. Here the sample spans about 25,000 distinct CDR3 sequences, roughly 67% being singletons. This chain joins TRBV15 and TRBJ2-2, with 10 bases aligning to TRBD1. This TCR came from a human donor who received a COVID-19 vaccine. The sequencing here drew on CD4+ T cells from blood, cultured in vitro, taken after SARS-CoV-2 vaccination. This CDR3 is CATSGLAGGTGVGGELFF. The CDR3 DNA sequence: TGTGCCACCAGCGGCCTGGCCGGAGGGACAGGGGTTGGCGGGGAGCTGTTTTTT.